A selection of T cell receptor beta chains follows, all from one sample in a study of blood T cell repertoires in COVID-19. Profiling relied on immunoSEQ multiplex PCR, and the TCRdb table lists in-frame clones only, not all of them. The sample shows around 200,000 clones, roughly 86% of them seen only once. The source material was peripheral blood. These receptors all come from a man between 65 and 80 years old with acute or convalescent COVID-19. Both conserved end residues are part of each CDR3. A D gene is named only where the DNA matches it firmly. Clone sizes are given selectively: once, few, many, or a class where the clone is expanded.

CDR3 protein: CASSEARNSPLHF
CDR3 DNA: TGTGCCAGCAGTGAAGCGCGGAATTCACCCCTCCACTTT
V gene: TRBV6-1
clone size: .
D gene: .
J gene: TRBJ1-6

CDR3 protein: CASSSRQTGGYTF
CDR3 DNA: TGTGCCAGCAGTTCCCGACAGACCGGCGGCTACACCTTC
V gene: TRBV28
clone size: .
D gene: .
J gene: TRBJ1-2

CDR3 protein: CASSYTGSSGYTF
CDR3 DNA: TGTGCCAGCAGTTACACAGGGTCTAGTGGCTACACCTTC
V gene: TRBV6-5
clone size: .
D gene: .
J gene: TRBJ1-2

CDR3 protein: CASSARLGSPLHF
CDR3 DNA: TGTGCCAGCAGCGCTCGACTTGGGTCACCCCTCCACTTT
V gene: TRBV7-9
clone size: few
D gene: .
J gene: TRBJ1-6

CDR3 protein: CAGPGQGHGYTF
CDR3 DNA: TGTGCCGGGCCGGGACAGGGGCATGGCTACACCTTC
V gene: TRBV30
clone size: .
D gene: TRBD1
J gene: TRBJ1-2

CDR3 protein: CASSFHGTGSYEQYF
CDR3 DNA: TGTGCCAGCAGTTTTCATGGCACAGGTTCCTACGAGCAGTACTTC
V gene: TRBV28
clone size: .
D gene: .
J gene: TRBJ2-7

CDR3 protein: CASSQGSRQETQYF
CDR3 DNA: TGTGCCAGCAGCCAAGGTAGTCGCCAAGAGACCCAGTACTTC
V gene: TRBV3-1/TRBV3-2
clone size: .
D gene: .
J gene: TRBJ2-5

CDR3 protein: CASRRDRGSEAFF
CDR3 DNA: TGTGCCAGCAGACGGGACAGGGGGAGTGAAGCTTTCTTT
V gene: TRBV5-4
clone size: .
D gene: TRBD1
J gene: TRBJ1-1

CDR3 protein: CASSKDTDYEQYF
CDR3 DNA: TGTGCCAGCAGCAAAGATACAGACTACGAGCAGTACTTC
V gene: TRBV21-1
clone size: once
D gene: .
J gene: TRBJ2-7

CDR3 protein: CASSLASGGWETQYF
CDR3 DNA: TGTGCCAGCAGCTTAGCCTCAGGGGGGTGGGAGACCCAGTACTTC
V gene: TRBV7-9
clone size: .
D gene: .
J gene: TRBJ2-5

CDR3 protein: CASTQGGGPEETQYF
CDR3 DNA: TGTGCCAGCACCCAAGGAGGGGGCCCGGAAGAGACCCAGTACTTC
V gene: TRBV7-3
clone size: .
D gene: .
J gene: TRBJ2-5

CDR3 protein: CASSIRGLSAYEQYF
CDR3 DNA: TGTGCCAGCAGCATCAGGGGCCTGAGTGCCTACGAGCAGTACTTC
V gene: TRBV7-2
clone size: .
D gene: .
J gene: TRBJ2-7

CDR3 protein: CASTKGFNYGYTF
CDR3 DNA: TGTGCCAGCACCAAGGGGTTTAACTATGGCTACACCTTC
V gene: TRBV7-2
clone size: .
D gene: .
J gene: TRBJ1-2

CDR3 protein: CASRPGQAAYEQYF
CDR3 DNA: TGTGCCAGCAGACCGGGACAGGCAGCCTACGAGCAGTACTTC
V gene: TRBV2
clone size: .
D gene: TRBD1
J gene: TRBJ2-7

CDR3 protein: CASSLTGQGRYEQYF
CDR3 DNA: TGTGCCAGTAGTCTCACCGGACAGGGGAGATACGAGCAGTACTTC
V gene: TRBV19
clone size: few
D gene: TRBD1
J gene: TRBJ2-7